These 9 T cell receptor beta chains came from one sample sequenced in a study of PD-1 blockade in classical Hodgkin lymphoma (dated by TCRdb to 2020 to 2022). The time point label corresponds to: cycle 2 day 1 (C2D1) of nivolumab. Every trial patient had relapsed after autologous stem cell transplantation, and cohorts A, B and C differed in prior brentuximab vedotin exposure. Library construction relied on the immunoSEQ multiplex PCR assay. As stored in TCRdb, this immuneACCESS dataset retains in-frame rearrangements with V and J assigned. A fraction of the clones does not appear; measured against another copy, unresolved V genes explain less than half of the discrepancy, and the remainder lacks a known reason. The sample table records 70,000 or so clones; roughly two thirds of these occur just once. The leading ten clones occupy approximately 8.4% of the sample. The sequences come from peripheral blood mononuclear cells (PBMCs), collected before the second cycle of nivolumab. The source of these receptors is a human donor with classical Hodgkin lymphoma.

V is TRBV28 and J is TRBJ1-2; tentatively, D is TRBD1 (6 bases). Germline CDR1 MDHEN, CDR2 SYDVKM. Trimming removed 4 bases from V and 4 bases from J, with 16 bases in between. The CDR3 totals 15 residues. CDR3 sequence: CASSSLRGWAYGYTF. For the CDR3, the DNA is TGTGCCAGCAGTTCACTCAGGGGCTGGGCCTATGGCTACACCTTC.

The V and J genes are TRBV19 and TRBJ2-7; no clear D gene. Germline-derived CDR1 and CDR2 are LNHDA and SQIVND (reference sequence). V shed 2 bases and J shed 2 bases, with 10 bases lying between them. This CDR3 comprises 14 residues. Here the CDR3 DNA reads TGTGCCAGTAGTATAATTGCCAACCCCTACGAGCAGTACTTC. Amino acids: CASSIIANPYEQYF.

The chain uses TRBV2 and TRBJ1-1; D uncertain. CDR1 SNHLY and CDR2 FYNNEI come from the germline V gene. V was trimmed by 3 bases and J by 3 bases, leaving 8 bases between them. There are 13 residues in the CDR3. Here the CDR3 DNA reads TGTGCCAGCAGTGAGGGAAGGGACACTGAAGCTTTCTTT. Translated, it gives CASSEGRDTEAFF.

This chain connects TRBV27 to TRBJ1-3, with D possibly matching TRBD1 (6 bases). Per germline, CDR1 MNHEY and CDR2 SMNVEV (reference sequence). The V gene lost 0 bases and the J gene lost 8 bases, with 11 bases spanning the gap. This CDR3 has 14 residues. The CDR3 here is CASSLSGAGDTIYF. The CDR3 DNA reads TGTGCCAGCAGTTTATCGGGGGCAGGGGACACCATATATTTT.

CDR3 nucleotide sequence: TGCAGCGTTGAACGTGGTGGCCCGGCCGGGGAGACCCAGTACTTC. This encodes CSVERGGPAGETQYF. The chain is built from TRBV29-1 and TRBJ2-5; D remains unclear. Germline V lookup: CDR1 SQVTM, CDR2 ANQGSEA. The CDR3 runs 15 residues. The V and J ends lost 2 bases and 5 bases respectively, with 18 bases between them. Full variable domain (missing parts from reference TRBV29-1 and TRBJ2-5): SAVISQKPSRDICQRGTSLTIQCQVDSQVTMMFWYRQQPGQSLTLIATANQGSEATYESGFVIDKFPISRPNLTFSTLTVSNMSPEDSSIYLCSVERGGPAGETQYFGPGTRLLVL.

CDR3 sequence: CASSSQIGGGFPYYEQYF. Here the CDR3 DNA reads TGTGCCAGCAGTTCCCAAATCGGAGGGGGGTTCCCCTACTACGAGCAGTACTTC. The chain joins TRBV25-1 to TRBJ2-7; D is perhaps TRBD1 or TRBD2 (6 bases each). Germline V gene data show CDR1 as MGHDK and CDR2 as SYGVNS. V was pared by 5 bases and J by 3 bases, with 26 bases between. This CDR3 has 18 residues.

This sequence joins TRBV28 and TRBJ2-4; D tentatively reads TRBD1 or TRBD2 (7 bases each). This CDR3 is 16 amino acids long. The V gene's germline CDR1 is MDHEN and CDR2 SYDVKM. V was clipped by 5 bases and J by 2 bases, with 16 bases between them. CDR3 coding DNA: TGTGCCAGCAGTCAGGGGGGGGCAATAACCAAAAACATTCAGTACTTC. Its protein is CASSQGGAITKNIQYF.

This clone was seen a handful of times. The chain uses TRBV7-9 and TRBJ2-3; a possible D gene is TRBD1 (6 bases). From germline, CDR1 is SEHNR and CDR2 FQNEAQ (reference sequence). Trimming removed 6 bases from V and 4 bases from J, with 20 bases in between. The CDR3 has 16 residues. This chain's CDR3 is CASRDGGRGAADTQYF. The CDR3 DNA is TGTGCCAGCAGGGATGGTGGCAGGGGAGCGGCAGATACGCAGTATTTT. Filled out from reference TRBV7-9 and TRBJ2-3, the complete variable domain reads DTGVSQNPRHKITKRGQNVTFRCDPISEHNRLYWYRQTLGQGPEFLTYFQNEAQLEKSRLLSDRFSAERPKGSFSTLEIQRTEQGDSAMYLCASRDGGRGAADTQYFGPGTRLTVL.

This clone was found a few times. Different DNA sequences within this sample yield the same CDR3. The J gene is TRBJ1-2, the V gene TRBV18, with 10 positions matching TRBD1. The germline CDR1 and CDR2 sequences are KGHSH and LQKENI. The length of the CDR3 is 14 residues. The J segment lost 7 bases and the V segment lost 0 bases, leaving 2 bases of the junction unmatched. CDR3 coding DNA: TGTGCCAGCTCACCACCGGGACAGGGGAGTGGCTACACCTTC. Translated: CASSPPGQGSGYTF.